This T cell receptor beta chain was retrieved from a study of a mutant IDH1 vaccine in newly diagnosed glioma. Some clones are missing from TCRdb's copy, which holds only in-frame ones; the method was immunoSEQ multiplex PCR. The table includes roughly 51,000 clones, roughly 90% detected once. The CDR3 contains 11 residues. V dropped 5 bases and J dropped 6 bases, with 8 bases sitting between them. Per germline, CDR1 SEHNR and CDR2 FQNEAQ (reference sequence). This sample's time point: baseline, week 1 (first vaccination visit). Sample treatment: pre-vaccination baseline after standard-of-care therapy.

The chain employs TRBV7-9 and TRBJ2-7; D unclear. The starting material was PBMCs, obtained from a glioma patient treated with radiotherapy, temozolomide or both. This TCR was recovered from a man in his forties or fifties with glioma. For the CDR3, the DNA is TGTGCCAGCAGCGCACGTGGCGAGCAGTACTTC. This encodes CASSARGEQYF. Supplemented by reference TRBV7-9 and TRBJ2-7, the full variable domain reads DTGVSQNPRHKITKRGQNVTFRCDPISEHNRLYWYRQTLGQGPEFLTYFQNEAQLEKSRLLSDRFSAERPKGSFSTLEIQRTEQGDSAMYLCASSARGEQYFGPGTRLTVT.